Below are 25 T cell receptor beta chains sequenced from a single sample in a study of molecular identifiers for immune sequencing clone quantification. TCRdb redid the calling of the PCR reads with MiXCR, one entry per CDR3 protein. The profile shows about 640,000 distinct CDR3 sequences, just under 20% of them singletons. Sequencing was carried out using naive CD8+ T cells from blood, with Jurkat cell RNA spiked in. Described subset: FACS-sorted CD8+CD4-CCR7+CD45RA+ naive T cells. These receptor sequences come from a human donor in good health. Some libraries in this study had Jurkat cell RNA spiked in.

This clonotype was recorded at least ten times. The CDR3 DNA follows: TGTGCCAGCAGAAACCTTTTGGGGACTGAAGCTTTCTTT. This gives the protein CASRNLLGTEAFF. This chain joins TRBV6-1 and TRBJ1-1; no definite D call. The CDR3 sequence is 13 residues long. V was trimmed by 6 bases and J by 5 bases, leaving 13 bases between them. In germline, CDR1 is MNHNS, CDR2 SASEGT.

Many counts were recorded for this clonotype. The gene calls are TRBV14 and TRBJ2-3, with 7 bases identical to TRBD2. Trimming removed 4 bases from V and 6 bases from J; junction bases left unmatched: 10. Germline V gene sequence: CDR1 SGHDN, CDR2 FVKESK. This CDR3 is built from 15 residues. The CDR3 loop is CASSLGAAGSDTQYF. CDR3 coding DNA: TGTGCCAGCAGCCTCGGGGCAGCGGGGTCGGATACGCAGTATTTT.

This chain uses TRBV18 with TRBJ2-7, with D tentatively TRBD1 or TRBD2 (5 bases each). V was pared by 2 bases and J by 0 bases, with 14 bases between. Germline lookup yields CDR1 KGHSH and CDR2 LQKENI. The CDR3 sequence is 16 residues long. This chain's CDR3 is CASSPGSPGSSYEQYF. CDR3 sequence (DNA): TGTGCCAGCTCACCAGGGTCCCCAGGGAGCTCCTACGAGCAGTACTTC.

This chain links TRBV30 with TRBJ2-7; 8 bases agree with TRBD2. This CDR3 spans 14 amino acids. The J segment lost 1 base and the V segment lost 2 bases, leaving 4 bases of the junction unmatched. Germline V gives CDR1 GTSNPN, CDR2 SVGIG (reference sequence). The CDR3 sequence: CAWSSGGTSYEQYF. In DNA form, the CDR3 reads TGTGCCTGGAGTTCGGGGGGGACGTCCTACGAGCAGTACTTC.

This clonotype was observed a handful of times. The rearrangement links TRBV4-1 to TRBJ2-1; D is ambiguous. V lost 0 bases, J lost 3 bases, and 3 bases lay in between. The CDR3 is 13 residues long. From germline, CDR1 is MGHRA and CDR2 YSYEKL. The CDR3 bases are TGCGCCAGCAGCCAAGATATCTACAATGAGCAGTTCTTC. Translating gives CASSQDIYNEQFF.

V usage is TRBV5-6 and J usage is TRBJ2-3; the match to TRBD2 covers 7 bases. V trimming: 1 base; J trimming: 4 bases; junction bases outside the gene matches: 6. This CDR3 region has 15 residues. CDR1 is SGHDT, CDR2 YYEEEE, per germline. The CDR3 is CASSLLGEGPDTQYF. The CDR3 DNA reads TGTGCCAGCAGCTTGTTGGGGGAGGGCCCAGATACGCAGTATTTT.

About this clonotype itself: A much larger clone differs from this one at a single base, so this may be a read error. This chain connects TRBV28 to TRBJ2-7; a weak D match, TRBD2 (6 bases). This CDR3 has 13 amino acids. V lost 8 bases to trimming and J lost 5 bases, with 16 bases between them. Germline V lookup: CDR1 MDHEN, CDR2 SYDVKM. CDR3 sequence (DNA): TGTGCCAGCTACGAGGCGGAGGGCGACGAGCAGTACTTC. Its protein product is CASYEAEGDEQYF.

The sample holds a few counts of this clonotype. This chain uses TRBV11-2 with TRBJ2-7; 7 bases line up with TRBD1. After removal of 5 bases from V and 0 bases from J, the junction contained 10 bases not matched to a gene. Germline-derived CDR1 and CDR2 are SGHAT and FQNNGV. The CDR3 has 16 amino acids. The CDR3 protein is CASSPDGDRSSYEQYF. CDR3 DNA sequence: TGTGCCAGCAGCCCCGATGGGGACAGAAGCTCCTACGAGCAGTACTTC.

The sample holds many counts of this clonotype. V is TRBV5-5 and J is TRBJ2-7; the match to TRBD2 covers 8 bases. The CDR3 is made up of 18 amino acids. CDR1 is SGHKS and CDR2 is YYEKEE in the germline V gene (reference sequence). The V and J ends lost 0 bases and 2 bases, in that order; junction bases with no gene match: 13. The CDR3 DNA reads as TGTGCCAGCAGCTTGGCCGCAGTCGACGGGACTAGTCCCTACGAGCAGTACTTC. It specifies CASSLAAVDGTSPYEQYF. Looking up the rest from reference TRBV5-5 and TRBJ2-7 gives the full variable domain: DAGVTQSPTHLIKTRGQQVTLRCSPISGHKSVSWYQQVLGQGPQFIFQYYEKEERGRGNFPDRFSARQFPNYSSELNVNALLLGDSALYLCASSLAAVDGTSPYEQYFGPGTRLTVT.

This rearrangement joins TRBV13 to TRBJ2-7; 7 bases align to TRBD1. Looked up from germline, CDR1 is PRHDT and CDR2 is FYEKMQ (reference sequence). The trim removed 5 bases at V and 6 bases at J, leaving 7 bases unmatched. This CDR3 has 13 amino acids. This CDR3 reads CASSIGQVVEQYF. DNA for the CDR3: TGTGCCAGCAGCATTGGACAGGTGGTCGAGCAGTACTTC.

This clonotype was recorded at least ten times. The chain recombines TRBV4-1 with TRBJ1-2; D is possibly TRBD1 (6 bases). The CDR3 length is 15 residues. V gave up 5 bases and J gave up 2 bases, with 15 bases separating them. Germline loops: CDR1 MGHRA, CDR2 YSYEKL. CDR3 in amino acids: CASSSPQGLNYGYTF. CDR3 DNA: TGCGCCAGCAGCTCGCCCCAGGGGCTGAACTATGGCTACACCTTC.

This clonotype was counted at least ten times. The chain couples TRBV9 to TRBJ2-6; D may be TRBD1 (5 bases). This CDR3 contains 17 residues. The germline V gene encodes CDR1 SGDLS and CDR2 YYNGEE. Trimming stripped 7 bases from V and 4 bases from J, with 21 bases between. CDR3 nucleotides: TGTGCCAGCCAGGGTTGGTCAGACGTTTCCGGGGCCAACGTCCTGACTTTC. Its translation is CASQGWSDVSGANVLTF.

Only a few counts were recorded for this clonotype. V gene TRBV13 combines with J gene TRBJ2-7; perhaps TRBD1 as D (5 bases). V lost 4 bases and J lost 0, with 13 bases in between. This CDR3 contains 15 residues. Germline lookup yields CDR1 PRHDT and CDR2 FYEKMQ (reference sequence). The chain's CDR3 is CASSSTGSYSYEQYF. The CDR3 coding sequence is TGTGCCAGCAGCTCAACAGGATCTTACTCCTACGAGCAGTACTTC.

This sequence joins TRBV2 and TRBJ2-7, with a possible D match to TRBD1 (5 bases). Trimming took 2 bases from V and 0 from J, leaving 17 bases between them. This CDR3 spans 17 amino acids. CDR1 and CDR2 (germline): SNHLY, FYNNEI. The CDR3 here is CASSELGTGMSSYEQYF. CDR3 nucleotides: TGTGCCAGCAGTGAATTGGGCACAGGCATGAGCTCCTACGAGCAGTACTTC.

This clonotype was picked up a small number of times. The chain links TRBV15 to TRBJ1-1; possible D gene TRBD1, 5 bases. CDR3 length equals 14 residues. Trimming left V 3 bases short and J 1 base short, with 9 bases between. Germline V gives CDR1 LNHNV, CDR2 YYDKDF (reference sequence). The CDR3 region has the DNA TGTGCCACCAGCAGGAGGGGAACGAACACTGAAGCTTTCTTT. Translation gives CATSRRGTNTEAFF. The full variable domain, with the rest looked up from reference TRBV15 and TRBJ1-1, is DAMVIQNPRYQVTQFGKPVTLSCSQTLNHNVMYWYQQKSSQAPKLLFHYYDKDFNNEADTPDNFQSRRPNTSFCFLDIRSPGLGDTAMYLCATSRRGTNTEAFFGQGTRLTVV.

This clonotype was seen at least ten times. This chain uses TRBV20-1 with TRBJ2-5; 8 positions match TRBD1. The trim removed 0 bases at V and 5 bases at J, leaving 8 bases unmatched. CDR1 and CDR2 (germline): DFQATT, SNEGSKA (reference sequence). The CDR3 is 15 residues long. CDR3 loop: CSARDKGTGGETQYF. In nucleotides, the CDR3 is TGCAGTGCTAGAGATAAAGGGACAGGAGGCGAGACCCAGTACTTC.

J is TRBJ2-1 and V is TRBV14; D tentatively fits TRBD1 or TRBD2 (6 bases each). Trimming stripped 5 bases from V and 12 bases from J, with 11 bases between. This CDR3 has 11 residues. Germline CDR1 and CDR2: SGHDN and FVKESK. The CDR3 protein is CASSWGAGQFF. DNA of the CDR3: TGTGCCAGCAGCTGGGGGGCCGGGCAGTTCTTC.

This clonotype was counted ten times or more. The V gene is TRBV12-3 or TRBV12-4, the J gene TRBJ1-4; D gene uncertain. V lost 4 bases and J 8 bases, leaving 11 bases between the germline ends. This CDR3 has 13 amino acids. DNA for the CDR3: TGTGCCAGCAGTTCATCAAACCTAGAAAAACTGTTTTTT. Encoded protein: CASSSSNLEKLFF.

The CDR3, as DNA: TGTGCCAGCAGCTTAGCGTTCGGGCAGCCGCTCCACAATGAGCAGTTCTTC. Amino acids: CASSLAFGQPLHNEQFF. The chain employs TRBV7-8 and TRBJ2-1; D ambiguous. CDR1 and CDR2 from the germline V gene are SGHVS and FQNEAQ. V lost 0 bases and J lost 5, with 17 bases in between. The CDR3 covers 17 residues.

This clonotype was observed at least ten times. For the CDR3, the DNA is TGTGCCAGTGGGGCGGGGGCGAGGAGCAATCAGCCCCAGCATTTT. Translated, it gives CASGAGARSNQPQHF. The chain couples TRBV19 to TRBJ1-5; D is perhaps TRBD1 (6 bases). In germline, CDR1 is LNHDA, CDR2 SQIVND (reference sequence). The CDR3 totals 15 residues. Trimming took off 8 bases at V and 1 base at J, with 15 bases between the two ends.

Details on this clonotype: A much larger clone differs by one base, so this may be a read error. J is TRBJ2-1 and V is TRBV6-2 or TRBV6-3; 8 bases align to TRBD2. The CDR3 spans 14 residues. Per germline, CDR1 MNHEY and CDR2 SVGEGT. The CDR3 protein is CAGSIGQKGTRLFF. The CDR3 DNA is TGTGCCGGCAGCATAGGACAGAAGGGGACTAGGCTGTTCTTC.

Comments on this clonotype: This may arise from a read error, as a much more abundant clone is one base away. The rearrangement joins TRBV27 to TRBJ1-5, with TRBD1 identical over 10 bases. This CDR3 comprises 16 residues. CDR1 is MNHEY, CDR2 SMNVEV, per germline (reference sequence). V was clipped by 5 bases and J by 9 bases; unmatched bases: 13. CDR3 sequence (DNA): TGTGCCAGCAGTCGCCCACGACAGGGGGCTTATCGGCCCCAGCATTTT. It encodes CASSRPRQGAYRPQHF.

This clonotype was recorded at least ten times. This chain joins TRBV14 and TRBJ1-1, with D uncertain. Germline V gene lookup returns CDR1 SGHDN and CDR2 FVKESK. Trimming left V 0 bases short and J 4 bases short, with 6 bases between. The CDR3 is 13 amino acids. The CDR3 sequence is CASSQEYVTEAFF. The CDR3 nucleotides read TGTGCCAGCAGCCAAGAATATGTCACTGAAGCTTTCTTT.

This clonotype came up many times. The V call is TRBV7-6, the J call TRBJ2-7; 9 bases fit TRBD1. Germline assignment: CDR1 SGHVS and CDR2 FNYEAQ. The CDR3 extends over 14 amino acids. With 5 bases clipped from V and 3 bases from J, the junction kept 5 bases outside the gene matches. The CDR3 DNA reads as TGTGCCAGCAGCCGAGGGACAGGGAGCTACGAGCAGTACTTC. It specifies CASSRGTGSYEQYF.

As to this clonotype: Being one base from a much bigger clone, this may be a read error. The V and J genes are TRBV19 and TRBJ1-2, with D hard to call. The CDR3 consists of 12 residues. The V gene's germline CDR1 is LNHDA and CDR2 SQIVND (reference sequence). Trimming shortened V by 6 bases and J by 9 bases, and 14 bases separated the two germline ends. The chain's CDR3 is CASSLASGSYTF. The CDR3 DNA reads as TGTGCCAGTAGCCTCGCCTCCGGCAGCTACACCTTC.